Listed below are T cell receptor beta chains from one sample, sequenced in a study of preoperative IRX-2 immunotherapy in early breast cancer. Produced via immunoSEQ multiplex PCR; TCRdb's table is partial and in-frame only. The table records more than 20,000 clones, 75% to 80% of them present only once. The sequences come from lymph node tissue, collected before IRX-2 immunotherapy. The source of these receptors is a human donor with breast cancer. CDR3s include the opening cysteine and the closing phenylalanine or tryptophan. A D gene is named only where the DNA matches it firmly. Only part of the rows carry a size: once, few, many, or a class if the clone is expanded.

clone_size cdr3_length j_call d_call v_call cdr3_aa cdr3_nt
. 14 TRBJ1-2 TRBD1 TRBV5-1 CASSLEGTGDGYTF TGCGCCAGCAGCTTGGAAGGGACAGGGGACGGCTACACCTTC
. 14 TRBJ1-3 . TRBV6-8 CAISGGRSGNTIYF TGTGCCATCAGTGGGGGGCGCTCTGGAAACACCATATATTTT
. 14 TRBJ1-2 . TRBV11-3 CASSSQQGGYGYTF TGTGCCAGCAGCTCGCAGCAGGGCGGCTATGGCTACACCTTC
. 13 TRBJ1-1 TRBD1 TRBV14 CASSRGQGREAFF TGTGCCAGCAGCCGAGGACAGGGACGGGAAGCTTTCTTT
. 18 TRBJ2-1 TRBD2 TRBV6-8 CASSRRTSGGSSYNEQFF TGTGCCAGCAGTCGTCGGACTAGCGGGGGTAGCTCCTACAATGAGCAGTTCTTC
few 16 TRBJ1-2 . TRBV6-8 CASSYTPGRTNYGYTF TGTGCCAGCAGTTACACTCCGGGACGTACTAACTATGGCTACACCTTC
once 15 TRBJ2-7 TRBD1 TRBV7-6 CASSQGTGEVYEQYF TGTGCCAGCAGCCAGGGGACAGGGGAGGTCTACGAGCAGTACTTC
. 14 TRBJ1-1 . TRBV28 CASSLVKWNTEAFF TGTGCCAGCAGTTTAGTGAAGTGGAACACTGAAGCTTTCTTT
few 12 TRBJ2-7 . TRBV19 CASSASIGEQYF TGTGCCAGTAGTGCTTCGATTGGCGAGCAGTACTTC
. 16 TRBJ2-3 TRBD1 TRBV5-1 CASSPGQGGGGDTQYF TGCGCCAGCAGCCCAGGACAGGGGGGCGGGGGAGATACGCAGTATTTT
. 16 TRBJ2-7 TRBD1 TRBV6-8 CASSSPGTGTFDEQYF TGTGCCAGCAGTTCTCCCGGGACAGGGACTTTCGACGAGCAGTACTTC
few 14 TRBJ1-4 . TRBV6-8 CASSSVGLGEKLFF TGTGCCAGCAGTTCTGTAGGTCTGGGGGAAAAACTGTTTTTT
. 14 TRBJ2-7 . TRBV28 CASSLSGELYEQYF TGTGCCAGCAGTTTATCAGGGGAACTCTACGAGCAGTACTTC
. 16 TRBJ1-6 TRBD1 TRBV18 CASSRQGNSYNSPLHF TGTGCCAGCTCTCGACAGGGCAACTCCTATAATTCACCCCTCCACTTT
. 17 TRBJ1-5 . TRBV10-2 CASSEFTVTHSNQPQHF TGCGCCAGCAGTGAGTTCACAGTAACACATAGCAATCAGCCCCAGCATTTT
. 14 TRBJ1-5 . TRBV19 CASSIGGTNQPQHF TGTGCCAGTAGTATAGGGGGAACCAATCAGCCCCAGCATTTT
. 13 TRBJ1-3 TRBD1 TRBV6-8 CASQGASGNTIYF TGTGCCAGCCAGGGGGCATCTGGAAACACCATATATTTT
. 16 TRBJ2-7 TRBD2 TRBV5-1 CASSLIAGGKLYEQYF TGCGCCAGCAGCTTAATAGCGGGGGGTAAACTCTACGAGCAGTACTTC
. 13 TRBJ1-5 . TRBV19 CASSRQGNQPQHF TGTGCCAGTAGTAGACAGGGCAATCAGCCCCAGCATTTT
. 17 TRBJ2-3 . TRBV11-3 CASSLVPGAASTDTQYF TGTGCCAGCAGCTTAGTCCCGGGGGCCGCAAGCACAGATACGCAGTATTTT
once 13 TRBJ1-5 . TRBV28 CASGAYSNQPQHF TGTGCCAGCGGGGCGTATAGCAATCAGCCCCAGCATTTT
once 13 TRBJ1-2 . TRBV19 CASSLRDNYGYTF TGTGCCAGTAGCCTCAGAGATAACTATGGCTACACCTTC
. 16 TRBJ2-1 TRBD1 TRBV11-3 CASSPDRGATYNEQFF TGTGCCAGCAGCCCCGACAGGGGCGCGACCTACAATGAGCAGTTCTTC
. 15 TRBJ1-2 . TRBV28 CASSLAAGQGYGYTF TGTGCCAGCAGTTTAGCCGCGGGTCAGGGTTACGGCTACACCTTC
. 14 TRBJ1-4 TRBD1 TRBV7-8 CASSLGGQNEKLFF TGTGCCAGCAGCTTAGGGGGACAGAATGAAAAACTGTTTTTT
. 15 TRBJ1-2 TRBD1 TRBV28 CASSQQGTMDYGYTF TGTGCCAGCAGTCAACAGGGGACCATGGACTATGGCTACACCTTC
. 18 TRBJ1-5 TRBD1 TRBV28 CASRPGQVNGLSNQPQHF TGTGCCAGCAGGCCGGGACAGGTTAACGGACTTAGCAATCAGCCCCAGCATTTT
. 13 TRBJ1-1 . TRBV6-8 CASTYLVNTEAFF TGTGCCAGCACCTATCTGGTGAACACTGAAGCTTTCTTT
. 17 TRBJ2-3 . TRBV29-1 CSVGGGSGAFSTDTQYF TGCAGCGTTGGAGGGGGAAGCGGGGCCTTTAGCACAGATACGCAGTATTTT
once 14 TRBJ1-2 TRBD1 TRBV6-8 CAISGGQGNYGYTF TGTGCCATCAGTGGAGGACAGGGGAACTATGGCTACACCTTC
. 15 TRBJ1-6 . TRBV28 CASLDRSSYNSPLHF TGTGCCAGCCTTGACAGGAGCTCCTATAATTCACCCCTCCACTTT
few 18 TRBJ2-2 TRBD1 TRBV28 CASRSVPRDRGNTGELFF TGTGCCAGCAGATCCGTCCCCCGGGACAGGGGGAACACCGGGGAGCTGTTTTTT
. 14 TRBJ1-1 . TRBV1 CASSPQARDTEAFF TGCGCCAGCAGCCCCCAGGCTCGGGACACTGAAGCTTTCTTT
. 16 TRBJ2-5 TRBD2 TRBV29-1 CSVEDRRGGLGETQYF TGCAGCGTTGAAGATCGGCGGGGGGGCCTTGGAGAGACCCAGTACTTC
once 14 TRBJ2-2 . TRBV19 CASSWFVYTGELFF TGTGCCAGTAGTTGGTTCGTCTACACCGGGGAGCTGTTTTTT
. 14 TRBJ1-4 . TRBV11-3 CASKLGTGNEKLFF TGTGCCAGCAAGTTGGGTACCGGGAATGAAAAACTGTTTTTT
. 15 TRBJ1-6 TRBD1 TRBV11-1 CASSARQGQNSPLHF TGTGCCAGCAGCGCCCGACAGGGCCAAAATTCACCCCTCCACTTT
. 14 TRBJ2-3 TRBD2 TRBV6-8 CASSLAGGTDTQYF TGTGCCAGCAGCCTAGCGGGGGGCACAGATACGCAGTATTTT
. 12 TRBJ2-5 . TRBV30 CAWSLGSETQYF TGTGCCTGGAGTTTGGGGTCAGAGACCCAGTACTTC
. 14 TRBJ1-2 TRBD1 TRBV6-8 CASTSSGGGEGYTF TGTGCCAGCACCTCCTCGGGAGGGGGCGAAGGCTACACCTTC
. 13 TRBJ1-2 . TRBV29-1 CSSRTEANYGYTF TGCAGCTCGAGGACAGAAGCTAACTATGGCTACACCTTC
. 16 TRBJ2-4 . TRBV18 CASSPGAYRAGGIQYF TGTGCCAGCTCACCAGGTGCTTACAGGGCCGGAGGGATTCAGTACTTC
. 16 TRBJ1-4 TRBD1 TRBV6-8 CASSATGVRNNEKLFF TGTGCCAGCAGCGCGACAGGGGTTCGGAATAATGAAAAACTGTTTTTT
. 14 TRBJ1-1 . TRBV11-3 CASSLTPGNTEAFF TGTGCCAGCAGCTTAACGCCTGGGAACACTGAAGCTTTCTTT